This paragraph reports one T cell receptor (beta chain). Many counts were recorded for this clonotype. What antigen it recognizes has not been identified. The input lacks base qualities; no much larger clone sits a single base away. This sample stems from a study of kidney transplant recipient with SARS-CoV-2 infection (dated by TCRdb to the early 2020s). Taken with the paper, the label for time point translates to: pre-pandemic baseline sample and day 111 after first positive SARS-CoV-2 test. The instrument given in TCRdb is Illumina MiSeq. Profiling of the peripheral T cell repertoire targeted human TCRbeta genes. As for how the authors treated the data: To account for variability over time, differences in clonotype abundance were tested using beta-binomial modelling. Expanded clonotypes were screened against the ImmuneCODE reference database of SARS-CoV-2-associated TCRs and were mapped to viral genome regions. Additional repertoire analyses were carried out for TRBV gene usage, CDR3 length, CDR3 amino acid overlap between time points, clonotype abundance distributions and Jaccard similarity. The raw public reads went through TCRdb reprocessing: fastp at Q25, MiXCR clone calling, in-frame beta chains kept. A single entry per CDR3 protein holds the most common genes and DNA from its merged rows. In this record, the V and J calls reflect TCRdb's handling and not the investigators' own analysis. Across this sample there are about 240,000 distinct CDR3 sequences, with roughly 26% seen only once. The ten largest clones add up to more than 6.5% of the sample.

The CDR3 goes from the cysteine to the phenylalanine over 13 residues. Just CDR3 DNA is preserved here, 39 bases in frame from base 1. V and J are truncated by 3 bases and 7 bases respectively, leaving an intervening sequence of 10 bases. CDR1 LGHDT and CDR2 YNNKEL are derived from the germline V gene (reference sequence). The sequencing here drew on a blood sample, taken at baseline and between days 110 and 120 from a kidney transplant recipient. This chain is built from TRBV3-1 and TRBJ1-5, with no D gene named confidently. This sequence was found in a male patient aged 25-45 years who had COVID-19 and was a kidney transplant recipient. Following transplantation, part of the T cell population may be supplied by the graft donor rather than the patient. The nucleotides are TGTGCCAGCAGCCAGAATCTGATCCAGCCCCAGCATTTT. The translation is CASSQNLIQPQHF.